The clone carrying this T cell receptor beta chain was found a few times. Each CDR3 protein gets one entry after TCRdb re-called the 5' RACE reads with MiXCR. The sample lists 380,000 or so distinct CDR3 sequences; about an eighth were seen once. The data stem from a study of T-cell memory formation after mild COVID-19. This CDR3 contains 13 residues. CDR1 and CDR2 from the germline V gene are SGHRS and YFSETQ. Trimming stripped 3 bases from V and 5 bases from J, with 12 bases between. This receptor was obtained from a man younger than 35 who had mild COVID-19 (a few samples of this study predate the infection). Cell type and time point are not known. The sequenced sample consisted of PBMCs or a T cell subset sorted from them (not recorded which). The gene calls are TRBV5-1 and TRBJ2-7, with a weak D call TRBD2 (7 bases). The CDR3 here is CASSWGGGDEQYF. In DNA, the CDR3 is TGCGCCAGCAGCTGGGGCGGGGGCGACGAGCAGTACTTC.